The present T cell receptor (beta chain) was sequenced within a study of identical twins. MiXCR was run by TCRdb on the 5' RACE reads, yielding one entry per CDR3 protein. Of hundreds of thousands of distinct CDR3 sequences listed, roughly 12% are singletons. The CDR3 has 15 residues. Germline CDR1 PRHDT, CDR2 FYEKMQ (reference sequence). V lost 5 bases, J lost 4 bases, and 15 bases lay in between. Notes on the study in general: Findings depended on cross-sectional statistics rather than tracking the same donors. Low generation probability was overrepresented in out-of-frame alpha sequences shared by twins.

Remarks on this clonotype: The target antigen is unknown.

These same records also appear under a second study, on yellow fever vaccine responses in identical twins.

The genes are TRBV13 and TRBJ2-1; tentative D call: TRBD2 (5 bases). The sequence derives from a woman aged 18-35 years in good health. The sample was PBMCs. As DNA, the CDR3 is TGTGCCAGCAGCCCTCCACTAGTCCGGTACAATGAGCAGTTCTTC. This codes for CASSPPLVRYNEQFF.